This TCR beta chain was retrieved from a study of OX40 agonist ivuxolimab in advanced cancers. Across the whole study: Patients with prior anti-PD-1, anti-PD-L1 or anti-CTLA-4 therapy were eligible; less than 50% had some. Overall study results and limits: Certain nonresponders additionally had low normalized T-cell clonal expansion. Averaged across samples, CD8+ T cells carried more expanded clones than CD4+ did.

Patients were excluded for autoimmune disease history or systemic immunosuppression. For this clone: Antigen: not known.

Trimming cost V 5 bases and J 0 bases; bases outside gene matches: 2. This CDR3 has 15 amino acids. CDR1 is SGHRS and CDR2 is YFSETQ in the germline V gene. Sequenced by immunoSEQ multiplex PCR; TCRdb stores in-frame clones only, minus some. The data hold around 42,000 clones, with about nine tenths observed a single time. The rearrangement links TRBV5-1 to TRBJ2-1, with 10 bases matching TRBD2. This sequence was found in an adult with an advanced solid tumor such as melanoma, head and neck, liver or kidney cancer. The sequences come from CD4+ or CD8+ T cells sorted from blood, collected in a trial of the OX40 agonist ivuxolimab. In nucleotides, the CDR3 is TGCGCCAGCAGGTCTAGCGGGAGCTCCTACAATGAGCAGTTCTTC. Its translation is CASRSSGSSYNEQFF.